The clone carrying this T cell receptor beta chain was found many times. Its antigen is not known. The CDR3 runs to 15 residues. In germline, CDR1 is SGHTA, CDR2 FQGNSA. With 4 bases removed from V and 0 bases from J, the gap between germline ends came to 12 bases. TCRdb recomputed calls from the reads with MiXCR, one row per CDR3 protein. The sample carries 200,000 or so distinct CDR3 sequences, approximately 28% recorded once. This entry belongs to a study of T cell repertoires in cytomegalovirus infection. Whole-study context: Public TCR beta signatures provided an indication of both CMV infection and a matching HLA type.

Study results and limitations: HLA-C-restricted, CMV-specific TCR beta clonotypes were dominant ex vivo. Accumulated public TCR beta family frequency recognized individuals carrying CMV together with the relevant HLA.

This sequence joins TRBV7-2 and TRBJ1-1; D might be TRBD1 (5 bases). Sequenced: PBMCs. This TCR was recovered from a human donor in good health (CMV status not recorded). Some clones in this sample may be carry-over from other donors' samples. In DNA, the CDR3 is TGTGCCAGCAGCTCCACAGGACTCATGAACACTGAAGCTTTCTTT. Translating it yields CASSSTGLMNTEAFF. The full variable domain, in which reference TRBV7-2 and TRBJ1-1 provide the parts outside the CDR3, is GAGVSQSPSNKVTEKGKDVELRCDPISGHTALYWYRQSLGQGLEFLIYFQGNSAPDKSGLPSDRFSAERTGGSVSTLTIQRTQQEDSAVYLCASSSTGLMNTEAFFGQGTRLTVV.